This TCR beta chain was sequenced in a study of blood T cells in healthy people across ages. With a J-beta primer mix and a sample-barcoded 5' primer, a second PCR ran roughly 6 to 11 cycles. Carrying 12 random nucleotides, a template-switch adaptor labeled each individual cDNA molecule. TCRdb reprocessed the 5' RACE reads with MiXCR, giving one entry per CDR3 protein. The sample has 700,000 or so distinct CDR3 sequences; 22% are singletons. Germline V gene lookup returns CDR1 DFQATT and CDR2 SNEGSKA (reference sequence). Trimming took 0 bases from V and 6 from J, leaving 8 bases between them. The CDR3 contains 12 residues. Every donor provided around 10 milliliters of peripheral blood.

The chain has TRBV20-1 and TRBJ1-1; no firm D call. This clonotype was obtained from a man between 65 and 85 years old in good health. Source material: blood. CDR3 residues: CSARDGRAEAFF. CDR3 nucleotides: TGCAGTGCTAGAGATGGTAGGGCTGAAGCTTTCTTT.